The source of this T cell receptor beta chain is a study of T cell responses to AZD1222 COVID-19 vaccine. Study-wide points: The breadth and depth of Spike-specific TCRs increased once two AZD1222 doses had been given. At baseline, seropositivity was found in only a handful of AZD1222 recipients. At 160-218 and 743-854, vaccine-associated CD4 TCRs were dominant, and they spanned spike.

About this clone itself: What it binds is not known.

The germline V gene encodes CDR1 ENHRY and CDR2 SYGVKD. V was cut by 6 bases and J by 0 bases, with 10 bases left in between. The CDR3 runs 14 residues. Libraries were prepared by immunoSEQ multiplex PCR; TCRdb keeps only in-frame clonotypes and omits some of them. In the table there are tens of thousands of clones, approximately 83% of which are singletons. Analysis merged second doses at about 4 or about 12 weeks. The material was peripheral blood, obtained 28 days after the second AZD1222 dose. The sequence was collected from an adult who received the AZD1222 COVID-19 vaccine. The genes are TRBV10-3 and TRBJ2-3; weak D call: TRBD2 (5 bases). The CDR3 DNA sequence: TGTGCCATCAGGGAGGCCCTTAGCACAGATACGCAGTATTTT. Translating it yields CAIREALSTDTQYF.